The 20 T cell receptor beta chains given below trace back to one sample, sequenced in a study of blood T cell repertoires in COVID-19. This table comes from immunoSEQ multiplex PCR, and its TCRdb copy is limited to in-frame clones, with some not included. This sample has 200,000 to 250,000 clones; approximately 86% occur once, and the top ten carry 9% to 12%. Sequenced sample: PBMCs or T cells enriched from blood (not recorded which). Source of these receptors: a man aged 18 to 30 with acute COVID-19.

The chain employs TRBV4-2 and TRBJ2-2, with D tentatively TRBD1 (6 bases). V was pared by 5 bases and J by 1 base, with 8 bases between. The germline V gene has CDR1 LGHNA and CDR2 YNFKEQ. The CDR3 length is 14 residues. CDR3 protein: CASSRTENTGELFF. Written as DNA, the CDR3 is TGTGCCAGCAGCAGGACAGAGAACACCGGGGAGCTGTTTTTT.

This chain joins TRBV12-2 and TRBJ2-7; the table calls TRBD1, which could not be checked here. TRBV12-2 is listed as a pseudogene. The length of the CDR3 is 15 residues. The CDR3 sequence: CASRLDRGRRYEQYF. The DNA for the CDR3 is TGTGCAAGTCGCCTAGACAGGGGGAGGAGGTACGAGCAGTACTTC.

This chain joins TRBV7-9 and TRBJ2-5, with 8 bases matching TRBD1. The ends lost 3 bases at V and 3 bases at J; junction bases unmatched: 12. Germline loops: CDR1 SEHNR, CDR2 FQNEAQ (reference sequence). This CDR3 is 17 amino acids long. CDR3 residues: CASSLDWNRGSEETQYF. For the CDR3, the DNA is TGTGCCAGCAGCTTGGACTGGAACAGGGGGTCTGAAGAGACCCAGTACTTC.

The CDR3 region has the DNA TGTGCCAGCAGACAGTACTTAGCGGGAGGGAAAGAGACCCAGTACTTC. Protein sequence: CASRQYLAGGKETQYF. The V gene is TRBV7-9, the J gene TRBJ2-5; 11 positions match TRBD2. Trimming cost V 6 bases and J 3 bases; bases outside gene matches: 9. This CDR3 region has 16 residues. Germline assignment: CDR1 SEHNR and CDR2 FQNEAQ (reference sequence).

The CDR3 coding sequence is TGTGCCAGTAGCACTACTAGCGGGAGTGGGAATGAGCAGTTCTTC. This gives the protein CASSTTSGSGNEQFF. J is TRBJ2-1 and V is TRBV19; 11 bases map to TRBD2. This CDR3 spans 15 amino acids. The germline gives CDR1 LNHDA, CDR2 SQIVND (reference sequence). V lost 6 bases and J lost 7; bases outside the gene matches: 8. Complete variable domain (other parts from reference TRBV19 and TRBJ2-1): DGGITQSPKYLFRKEGQNVTLSCEQNLNHDAMYWYRQDPGQGLRLIYYSQIVNDFQKGDIAEGYSVSREKKESFPLTVTSAQKNPTAFYLCASSTTSGSGNEQFFGPGTRLTVL.

The CDR3 is CASSLSEGAGNTIYF. The CDR3, as DNA: TGTGCCAGCAGTTTGAGTGAGGGGGCTGGAAACACCATATATTTT. This rearrangement joins TRBV27 to TRBJ1-3; weak D call: TRBD1 (6 bases). The CDR3 length is 15 residues. Germline V gene lookup returns CDR1 MNHEY and CDR2 SMNVEV (reference sequence). Trimming took off 3 bases at V and 2 bases at J, with 11 bases between the two ends.

The chain joins TRBV4-1 to TRBJ2-1, with D possibly matching TRBD2 (5 bases). CDR3 length equals 14 residues. Per germline, CDR1 MGHRA and CDR2 YSYEKL. V was cut by 3 bases and J by 6 bases, with 12 bases left in between. The CDR3 loop reads CASSQEALANEQFF. DNA for the CDR3: TGCGCCAGCAGCCAGGAAGCCCTAGCCAATGAGCAGTTCTTC.

For the CDR3, the DNA is TGCAGCGTTGAAGGCGGGACCAGCACAGATACGCAGTATTTT. Encoded protein: CSVEGGTSTDTQYF. This chain connects TRBV29-1 to TRBJ2-3; D possibly corresponds to TRBD2 (6 bases). Between the trimmed V and J ends, which lost 1 base and 0 bases, there was a span of 8 bases. In germline, CDR1 is SQVTM, CDR2 ANQGSEA. The CDR3 extends over 14 amino acids.

The chain is built from TRBV28 and TRBJ2-1; D gene ambiguous. Germline CDR1 reads MDHEN; CDR2 reads SYDVKM. The V and J ends lost 5 bases and 10 bases respectively, with 12 bases between them. This CDR3 is built from 12 residues. Here the CDR3 reads CASSVAAVEQFF. CDR3 sequence (DNA): TGTGCCAGCAGTGTGGCGGCCGTAGAGCAGTTCTTC. The full variable domain, in which reference TRBV28 and TRBJ2-1 provide the parts outside the CDR3, is DVKVTQSSRYLVKRTGEKVFLECVQDMDHENMFWYRQDPGLGLRLIYFSYDVKMKEKGDIPEGYSVSREKKERFSLILESASTNQTSMYLCASSVAAVEQFFGPGTRLTVL.

The chain joins TRBV13 to TRBJ2-1; no firm D call. V lost 3 bases to trimming and J lost 7 bases, with 7 bases between them. The CDR3 runs to 12 residues. In germline, CDR1 is PRHDT, CDR2 FYEKMQ (reference sequence). The DNA of the CDR3 is TGTGCCAGCAGCTTCAAGAGGAATGAGCAGTTCTTC. Encoded protein: CASSFKRNEQFF.

This chain uses TRBV4-2 with TRBJ1-5; D remains ambiguous. The CDR3 has 14 amino acids. Deletions cut 5 bases from V and 7 bases from J, with 15 bases between. Germline V CDR1 and CDR2: LGHNA, YNFKEQ. Here the CDR3 reads CASSSISGNQPQHF. In DNA form, the CDR3 reads TGTGCCAGCAGCTCGATCTCGGGGAACCAGCCCCAGCATTTT.

This rearrangement joins TRBV30 to TRBJ2-3; D might be TRBD2 (5 bases). The CDR3 extends over 16 amino acids. V dropped 1 base and J dropped 1 base, with 15 bases sitting between them. CDR1 and CDR2 from the germline V gene are GTSNPN and SVGIG (reference sequence). Here the CDR3 reads CAWSDPTGIGTDTQYF. The CDR3 nucleotides are TGTGCCTGGAGTGACCCGACGGGGATTGGCACAGATACGCAGTATTTT.

This clone was picked up one time. V usage is TRBV19 and J usage is TRBJ1-4, with TRBD1 identical over 7 bases. Germline values: CDR1 LNHDA, CDR2 SQIVND (reference sequence). CDR3 length equals 15 residues. Trimming cost V 7 bases and J 5 bases; bases outside gene matches: 10. The CDR3 nucleotides are TGTGCCAGTAAACCAGAAGGGGGCCGGAATGAAAAACTGTTTTTT. Protein: CASKPEGGRNEKLFF.

The V gene is TRBV7-9, the J gene TRBJ2-3, with 9 positions matching TRBD2. V gave up 4 bases and J gave up 0 bases; unmatched junction bases: 5. Germline V gene lookup returns CDR1 SEHNR and CDR2 FQNEAQ (reference sequence). CDR3 length equals 16 residues. The CDR3 here is CASSSLTSGSTDTQYF. As DNA, the CDR3 is TGTGCCAGCAGCTCCCTAACTAGCGGGAGCACAGATACGCAGTATTTT.

The V and J genes are TRBV27 and TRBJ1-6; 7 positions agree with TRBD1. The ends lost 10 bases at V and 5 bases at J; junction bases unmatched: 5. There are 13 residues in the CDR3. Germline CDR1 reads MNHEY; CDR2 reads SMNVEV (reference sequence). CDR3 sequence: CATRGQNNSPLHF. The CDR3 nucleotides read TGTGCCACCAGGGGACAGAATAATTCACCCCTCCACTTT.

This clone showed up just a few times. This chain uses TRBV28 with TRBJ2-2, with 7 bases that match TRBD2. V shed 2 bases, J shed 3 bases, and the junction held 3 bases outside the gene matches. Looked up from germline, CDR1 is MDHEN and CDR2 is SYDVKM. The CDR3 is 15 amino acids. The CDR3 sequence is CASSLAGRDTGELFF. The CDR3 DNA is TGTGCCAGCAGTTTAGCGGGGAGGGACACCGGGGAGCTGTTTTTT.

CDR3 in amino acids: CASSPSSLAGGDEQFF. CDR3 in DNA: TGTGCCAGCAGCCCGAGCTCTTTGGCGGGAGGGGATGAGCAGTTCTTC. The genes are TRBV7-3 and TRBJ2-1; 9 bases are a match to TRBD2. Germline lookup yields CDR1 SGHTA and CDR2 FQGTGA. V shed 5 bases and J 8 bases; nucleotides not matched to a gene: 13. The CDR3 is 16 amino acids.

The V gene is TRBV18, the J gene TRBJ2-3, with a weak D call TRBD1 (6 bases). Germline lookup yields CDR1 KGHSH and CDR2 LQKENI. V was pared by 8 bases and J by 0 bases, with 12 bases between. This CDR3 comprises 14 residues. CDR3: CASGAGTSTDTQYF. CDR3 DNA: TGTGCCAGCGGAGCCGGGACAAGCACAGATACGCAGTATTTT.

This chain links TRBV21-1 with TRBJ2-5; the D call TRBD1 from the table was never checked on the DNA. TRBV21-1 is a pseudogene. The CDR3 spans 15 residues. CDR3: CASSLGQRRRETQYF. DNA of the CDR3: TGTGCCAGCAGCCTAGGACAGCGACGGCGGGAGACCCAGTACTTC.

Turning to this clone: A read error may account for a junction end that differs from germline. The CDR3 protein is CASSYPGTSLRYSNRPQHF. The CDR3 DNA is TGTGCCAGCAGCTATCCCGGGACTAGCCTCCGATATAGCAATCGGCCCCAGCATTTT. The V gene is TRBV28, the J gene TRBJ1-5; D may be TRBD1 (5 bases). The CDR3 is made up of 19 amino acids. Germline values: CDR1 MDHEN, CDR2 SYDVKM.